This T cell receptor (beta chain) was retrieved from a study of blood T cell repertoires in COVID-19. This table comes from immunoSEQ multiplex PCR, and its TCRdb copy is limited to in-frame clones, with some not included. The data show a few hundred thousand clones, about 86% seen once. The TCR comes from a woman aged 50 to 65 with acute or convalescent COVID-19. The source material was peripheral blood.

The CDR3 DNA is TGTGCCAGCAGTTTCGGGACAGGGAGCTATAATTCACCCCTCCACTTT. This encodes CASSFGTGSYNSPLHF. This chain joins TRBV6-5 and TRBJ1-6; 9 nucleotides line up with TRBD1. Trimming removed 4 bases from V and 3 bases from J; junction bases left unmatched: 4. This CDR3 region has 16 residues. Germline loops: CDR1 MNHEY, CDR2 SVGAGI.